The 3 T cell receptor beta chains below come from one sample, sequenced in a study of cytomegalovirus exposure and HLA in healthy donors. PCR used 60 Vbeta primers and 13 Jbeta primers. TCRdb keeps only in-frame clones here, not all; method: immunoSEQ multiplex PCR. The profile shows about 160,000 clones, roughly 80% of them singletons. Sequencing was done on a sample of PBMCs. The receptors were sampled from a female donor in good health and CMV-seronegative.

This rearrangement joins TRBV5-1 to TRBJ2-2; maybe TRBD2 (5 bases). This CDR3 has 13 amino acids. V dropped 4 bases and J dropped 6 bases, with 10 bases sitting between them. Germline CDR1 and CDR2: SGHRS and YFSETQ. CDR3 sequence: CASSREGSGELFF. The CDR3 DNA sequence: TGCGCCAGCAGCCGGGAAGGGTCCGGGGAGCTGTTTTTT.

This clone was detected a few times. V gene TRBV7-9 combines with J gene TRBJ1-1; D perhaps matches TRBD1 (6 bases). CDR1 is SEHNR, CDR2 FQNEAQ, per germline (reference sequence). V shed 1 base and J shed 4 bases, with 13 bases lying between them. This CDR3 has 15 amino acids. The CDR3 sequence is CASSLVFIRGTEAFF. DNA of the CDR3: TGTGCCAGCAGCTTAGTGTTTATCAGGGGCACTGAAGCTTTCTTT.

This chain connects TRBV15 to TRBJ1-6; no clear D gene. Germline loops: CDR1 LNHNV, CDR2 YYDKDF (reference sequence). Trimming took off 0 bases at V and 10 bases at J, with 13 bases between the two ends. CDR3 size: 15 residues. CDR3 DNA sequence: TGTGCCACCAGCAGAGATGTCGGGCGGGGATCACCCCTCCACTTT. It is translated as CATSRDVGRGSPLHF.